The clone carrying this TCR beta chain was detected only once. Its target is unknown. It was with 60 Vbeta and 13 Jbeta primers that the PCR ran. Methods used by the authors: In a later analysis, 80 million or so unique TCR beta chains included roughly 11 million shared by two or more donors. Some clones are missing from TCRdb's copy, which holds only in-frame ones; the method was immunoSEQ multiplex PCR. V, J and clone size were drawn from that table, and D and trimming were deduced from the DNA. The sample has about 130,000 clones, about three quarters seen once. Trimming took 5 bases from V and 3 from J, leaving 16 bases between them. CDR3 length: 15 amino acids. Germline loops: CDR1 MDHEN, CDR2 SYDVKM. This sample is part of a study of cytomegalovirus exposure and HLA in healthy donors. Study-wide findings and caveats: TCR beta V segments were, for the most part, productive about 87% or about 30% of the time in an earlier analysis. Specific recognition of CMV antigens was confirmed in vitro for three chains (all CMV-associated).

This TCR derives from a man aged 40-49 years in good health and CMV-seropositive. Sequenced material: PBMCs. The rearrangement uses TRBV28 and TRBJ1-1; D call uncertain. CDR3 nucleotide sequence: TGTGCCAGCAGTCTACCCTCCGGAGGGCACACTGAAGCTTTCTTT. Translation gives CASSLPSGGHTEAFF. Complete variable domain (other parts from reference TRBV28 and TRBJ1-1): DVKVTQSSRYLVKRTGEKVFLECVQDMDHENMFWYRQDPGLGLRLIYFSYDVKMKEKGDIPEGYSVSREKKERFSLILESASTNQTSMYLCASSLPSGGHTEAFFGQGTRLTVV.